This TCR beta chain came from a study of Graves' ophthalmopathy and Graves' hyperthyroidism. Study information: Untreated patients at initial diagnosis provided peripheral blood. Study-level results: Blood shared most expanded thyroid clonotypes above 0.001 frequency.

Amplification targeted the TCR beta CDR3 regions, with RNA transcripts as the source material. Amplification began with first-round RT-PCR using HTBI primers, then second-round multiplex PCR was performed. TCRdb re-analysed the multiplex PCR reads in MiXCR, keeping a single row per CDR3 protein. The data contain 400,000 to 450,000 distinct CDR3 sequences, around a fifth of them singletons. The authors defined stable hyperthyroidism as no ophthalmopathy within 18 months of follow-up. This clonotype was recorded many times. The antigen is undetermined. Sequenced: peripheral blood. The receptor's source is a woman between 18 and 29 years old with stable Graves' hyperthyroidism.

The CDR3 coding sequence is TGTGCCAGCAGCTTATTCGGCGGGGACCAAGAGACCCAGTACTTC. Translation gives CASSLFGGDQETQYF. This rearrangement joins TRBV7-3 to TRBJ2-5, with D possibly TRBD2 on 6 matching bases. Trimming cost V 2 bases and J 0 bases, with 10 bases left between them. The CDR3 consists of 15 residues. Looked up from germline, CDR1 is SGHTA and CDR2 is FQGTGA.